The sequence of this T cell receptor beta chain was determined in a study of shared clonotypes between healthy human individuals. Study in general: Donors, aged 18 to 49, were a couple of women and a few men.

Sequencing was performed with immunoSEQ multiplex PCR; in TCRdb, only in-frame clones are kept and a portion is missing. The table records about 2.3 million clones, approximately 93% of them present only once. Regarding this clone: This specimen includes other DNA sequences encoding the same CDR3.

Germline CDR1 reads SGHDN; CDR2 reads FVKESK. V was pared by 0 bases and J by 8 bases, with 10 bases between. The CDR3 has 13 residues. The clonotype was recovered from a man between 18 and 35 years old in good health. Some clones in this sample may be carry-over from other donors' samples. The rearrangement links TRBV14 to TRBJ1-2, with D maybe TRBD1 (5 bases). Specimen: naive CD4+ T cells from PBMCs. Subset of the sample: CD45RA+ positively selected. The CDR3 coding sequence is TGTGCCAGCAGCCAAGACAGGGCGTACGGCTACACCTTC. Translating it yields CASSQDRAYGYTF.